Shown below are 10 T cell receptor beta chains from a single sample sequenced in a study of T cells in tumors after PD-1 blockade. Sequenced by immunoSEQ multiplex PCR; TCRdb stores in-frame clones only, minus some. The table lists about 47,000 clones, about four fifths of them singletons. Here the sequenced sample was PBMCs, taken before anti-PD-1 treatment. The receptors come from a human donor with basal cell carcinoma.

In DNA form, the CDR3 reads TGTGCCAGTAGTATAGGGTTTTCAGGGGGCGTTCGAGCTTTCTTT. As protein: CASSIGFSGGVRAFF. This sequence joins TRBV19 and TRBJ1-1, with 8 bases fitting TRBD1. Germline values: CDR1 LNHDA, CDR2 SQIVND (reference sequence). This CDR3 contains 15 residues. V lost 1 base, J lost 10 bases, and 11 bases stayed unmatched. The variable domain in full, completed from reference TRBV19 and TRBJ1-1, reads DGGITQSPKYLFRKEGQNVTLSCEQNLNHDAMYWYRQDPGQGLRLIYYSQIVNDFQKGDIAEGYSVSREKKESFPLTVTSAQKNPTAFYLCASSIGFSGGVRAFFGQGTRLTVV.

As to this clone: This specimen includes other DNA sequences encoding the same CDR3. V usage is TRBV11-3 and J usage is TRBJ1-4; maybe TRBD1 (6 bases). With 3 bases removed from V and 7 bases from J, the gap between germline ends came to 15 bases. The CDR3 totals 15 residues. Germline CDR1 reads SGHNT; CDR2 reads YENEEA. The CDR3 region has the DNA TGTGCCAGCAGCTTCGGGGGGGCGCGGGGTGAAAAACTGTTTTTT. It encodes CASSFGGARGEKLFF.

This clone occurred a few times. V usage is TRBV9 and J usage is TRBJ2-5, with D perhaps matching TRBD1 or TRBD2 (5 bases each). Per germline, CDR1 SGDLS and CDR2 YYNGEE. This CDR3 is 16 amino acids long. V shed 0 bases and J shed 1 base, with 13 bases lying between them. CDR3 region: CASSVGGLGAQETQYF. CDR3 bases: TGTGCCAGCAGCGTAGGGGGCCTCGGGGCCCAAGAGACCCAGTACTTC.

This clone was observed a handful of times. V and J are TRBV18 and TRBJ2-1, with TRBD2 as a possible D gene (6 bases). Germline V lookup: CDR1 KGHSH, CDR2 LQKENI. The CDR3 has 11 residues. Trimming removed 8 bases at V and 8 bases at J, with 10 bases between. This chain's CDR3 is CASAEGDEQFF. CDR3 coding DNA: TGTGCCAGCGCGGAGGGCGATGAGCAGTTCTTC.

This chain links TRBV5-4 with TRBJ2-2, with a weak D call TRBD2 (6 bases). Germline values: CDR1 SGHNT, CDR2 YYREEE (reference sequence). The CDR3 contains 15 residues. V gave up 4 bases and J gave up 6 bases, with 16 bases separating them. The CDR3 region has the DNA TGTGCCAGCAGCCCGGTGCGGGAATGGGCCGGGGAGCTGTTTTTT. Its translation is CASSPVREWAGELFF.

V is TRBV28 and J is TRBJ1-1; D may be TRBD1 (6 bases). Germline V gene sequence: CDR1 MDHEN, CDR2 SYDVKM. CDR3 size: 13 residues. The V end lost 7 bases, the J end lost 1 base, and 10 bases lay between the germline ends. CDR3 residues: CASIGGQNTEAFF. In nucleotides, the CDR3 is TGTGCCAGCATCGGGGGGCAGAACACTGAAGCTTTCTTT. Together with reference TRBV28 and TRBJ1-1, the CDR3 gives the full variable domain: DVKVTQSSRYLVKRTGEKVFLECVQDMDHENMFWYRQDPGLGLRLIYFSYDVKMKEKGDIPEGYSVSREKKERFSLILESASTNQTSMYLCASIGGQNTEAFFGQGTRLTVV.

This chain uses TRBV9 with TRBJ2-3; TRBD2 matches at 7 bases. The germline V gene has CDR1 SGDLS and CDR2 YYNGEE. The CDR3 is 15 residues long. V shed 6 bases, J shed 1 base, and the junction held 8 bases outside the gene matches. The CDR3 sequence is CASTRGDRRTDTQYF. The CDR3 DNA reads TGTGCCAGCACACGGGGGGATCGTCGCACAGATACGCAGTATTTT.

The rearrangement links TRBV19 to TRBJ2-2, with 10 bases that match TRBD2. The V gene end was trimmed by 6 bases and the J gene end by 5 bases; junction bases not matched to a gene: 3. The CDR3 contains 14 residues. CDR1 is LNHDA, CDR2 SQIVND, per germline (reference sequence). The CDR3 nucleotides read TGTGCCAGTAGAGGAGCGGGAGGGACCGGGGAGCTGTTTTTT. It encodes CASRGAGGTGELFF.

The chain uses TRBV5-1 and TRBJ2-7; TRBD1 agrees at 9 bases. Germline V gene lookup returns CDR1 SGHRS and CDR2 YFSETQ. This CDR3 contains 18 residues. J lost 2 bases, V lost 0 bases, and 12 bases had no gene match. CDR3 protein: CASSLGQGGLFATYEQYF. CDR3 coding DNA: TGCGCCAGCAGCTTGGGACAGGGGGGACTATTTGCGACCTACGAGCAGTACTTC.

This clone was observed a handful of times. The chain carries TRBV9 and TRBJ2-7; 7 bases align to TRBD1. Per the germline V gene, CDR1 is SGDLS and CDR2 is YYNGEE. J lost 12 bases, V lost 4 bases, and 16 bases had no gene match. The CDR3 runs 14 residues. The CDR3 loop reads CASSPRRDSETPYF. CDR3 DNA sequence: TGTGCCAGCAGCCCCCGTAGGGACAGTGAAACCCCGTACTTC.